This entry lists 9 T cell receptor beta chains sequenced from one sample in a study of OX40 agonist ivuxolimab in advanced cancers. Libraries were prepared by immunoSEQ multiplex PCR; TCRdb keeps only in-frame clonotypes and omits some of them. The sample records over 70,000 clones, approximately 87% being singletons. Here the sequenced sample was CD4+ or CD8+ T cells sorted from blood, taken in a trial of the OX40 agonist ivuxolimab. The receptors originated from an adult with an advanced solid tumor such as melanoma, head and neck, liver or kidney cancer.

This clone was seen more than once but under ten times. This sequence joins TRBV6-5 and TRBJ1-6; maybe TRBD1 (6 bases). Germline V gene sequence: CDR1 MNHEY, CDR2 SVGAGI. The CDR3 sequence is 14 residues long. Trimming shortened V by 5 bases and J by 5 bases, and 10 bases separated the two germline ends. The CDR3 nucleotides read TGTGCCAGCAGTACCGGACAGCATAATTCACCCCTCCACTTT. Protein: CASSTGQHNSPLHF.

The chain recombines TRBV6-1 with TRBJ2-7; TRBD2 aligns across 14 bases. Germline trimming cut 4 bases from V and 9 bases from J; bases unmatched to any gene: 8. The V gene's germline CDR1 is MNHNS and CDR2 SASEGT. This CDR3 contains 15 residues. CDR3 nucleotide sequence: TGTGCCAGCAGTGGCCGACTAGCGGGGGGGGACCGGCAGTACTTC. Amino acid sequence: CASSGRLAGGDRQYF.

The V and J genes are TRBV29-1 and TRBJ2-3; the D gene is possibly TRBD1 (6 bases). V was cut by 8 bases and J by 4 bases, with 10 bases left in between. In germline, CDR1 is SQVTM, CDR2 ANQGSEA. CDR3 size: 11 residues. The CDR3 bases are TGCAGCACTACAGGGCCAGATACGCAGTATTTT. Its protein product is CSTTGPDTQYF.

The chain combines TRBV10-1 with TRBJ2-1; a possible D gene is TRBD1 (5 bases). Germline assignment: CDR1 WNHNN and CDR2 SYGVQD (reference sequence). CDR3 length: 14 amino acids. Trimming cost V 4 bases and J 5 bases, with 12 bases left between them. CDR3 nucleotide sequence: TGCGCCAGCAGTGTGGCAGGGTTCGACAATGAGCAGTTCTTC. This gives the protein CASSVAGFDNEQFF.

The CDR3 sequence is CASSLTDNEQFF. CDR3 DNA: TGCGCCAGCAGCTTGACTGACAATGAGCAGTTCTTC. The chain recombines TRBV5-1 with TRBJ2-1; D is unresolved. The CDR3 loop spans 12 amino acids. CDR1 is SGHRS, CDR2 YFSETQ, per germline. V lost 1 base to trimming and J lost 5 bases, with 4 bases between them.

The chain uses TRBV19 and TRBJ2-1; D might be TRBD1 (6 bases). CDR3 length equals 17 residues. Deletions cut 3 bases from V and 1 base from J, with 16 bases between. From germline, CDR1 is LNHDA and CDR2 SQIVND (reference sequence). The CDR3 is CASSILSGAASYNEQFF. CDR3 sequence (DNA): TGTGCCAGTAGTATTTTATCAGGGGCCGCATCCTACAATGAGCAGTTCTTC.

The genes are TRBV6-1 and TRBJ2-2; 7 bases are a match to TRBD1. CDR3 size: 16 residues. Trimming cost V 4 bases and J 6 bases; bases outside gene matches: 11. Germline CDR1 is MNHNS and CDR2 is SASEGT. The CDR3 loop is CASSAIGTVRAGELFF. Written as DNA, the CDR3 is TGTGCCAGCAGTGCCATCGGGACAGTGCGGGCCGGGGAGCTGTTTTTT.

The chain couples TRBV5-4 to TRBJ2-3; 7 bases align to TRBD2. Germline CDR1 reads SGHNT; CDR2 reads YYREEE (reference sequence). Trimming cost V 0 bases and J 0 bases; bases outside gene matches: 4. This CDR3 is 16 amino acids long. This CDR3 reads CASSLAPGGSTDTQYF. The CDR3 DNA follows: TGTGCCAGCAGCTTGGCCCCGGGGGGTAGCACAGATACGCAGTATTTT.

This chain links TRBV5-4 with TRBJ2-7, with TRBD2 as a possible D gene (6 bases). CDR3 size: 14 residues. CDR1 and CDR2 (germline): SGHNT, YYREEE (reference sequence). With 4 bases removed from V and 2 bases from J, the gap between germline ends came to 13 bases. As DNA, the CDR3 is TGTGCCAGCAGCCTGCGGGGTCTCGCCTACGAGCAGTACTTC. Protein: CASSLRGLAYEQYF.